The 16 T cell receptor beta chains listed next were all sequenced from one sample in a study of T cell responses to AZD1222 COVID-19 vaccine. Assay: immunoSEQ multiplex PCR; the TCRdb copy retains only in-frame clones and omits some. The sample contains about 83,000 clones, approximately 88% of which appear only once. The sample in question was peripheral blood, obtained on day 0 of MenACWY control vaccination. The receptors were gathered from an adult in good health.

CDR3 sequence reads: CASSLGTGGRRNQPQHF. CDR3 nucleotide sequence: TGTGCCAGCAGTTTGGGGACAGGAGGACGAAGGAATCAGCCCCAGCATTTT. The chain recombines TRBV28 with TRBJ1-5; TRBD1 matches 8 bases. J lost 4 bases, V lost 3 bases, and 11 bases had no gene match. CDR1 is MDHEN, CDR2 SYDVKM, per germline. This CDR3 is 17 amino acids long. The complete variable domain, with remaining parts taken from reference TRBV28 and TRBJ1-5, reads DVKVTQSSRYLVKRTGEKVFLECVQDMDHENMFWYRQDPGLGLRLIYFSYDVKMKEKGDIPEGYSVSREKKERFSLILESASTNQTSMYLCASSLGTGGRRNQPQHFGDGTRLSIL.

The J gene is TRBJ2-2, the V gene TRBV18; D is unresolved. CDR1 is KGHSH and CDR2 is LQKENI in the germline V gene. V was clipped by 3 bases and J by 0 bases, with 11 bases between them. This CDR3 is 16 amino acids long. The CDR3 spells CASSPRNRTNTGELFF. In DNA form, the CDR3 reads TGTGCCAGCTCACCGCGGAACAGAACGAACACCGGGGAGCTGTTTTTT.

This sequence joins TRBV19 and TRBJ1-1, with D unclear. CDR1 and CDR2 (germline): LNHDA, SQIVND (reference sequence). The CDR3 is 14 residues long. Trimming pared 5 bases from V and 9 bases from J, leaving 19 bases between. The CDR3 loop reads CASSDRGLSLKAFF. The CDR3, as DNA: TGTGCCAGTAGTGACCGGGGTCTAAGTTTGAAAGCTTTCTTT.

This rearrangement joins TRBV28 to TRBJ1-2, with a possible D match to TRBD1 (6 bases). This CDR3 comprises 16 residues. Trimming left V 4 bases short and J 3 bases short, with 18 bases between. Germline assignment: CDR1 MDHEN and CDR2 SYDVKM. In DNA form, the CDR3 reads TGTGCCAGCAGTTCTCTTGGGACACCGGATGACTATGGCTACACCTTC. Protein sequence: CASSSLGTPDDYGYTF.

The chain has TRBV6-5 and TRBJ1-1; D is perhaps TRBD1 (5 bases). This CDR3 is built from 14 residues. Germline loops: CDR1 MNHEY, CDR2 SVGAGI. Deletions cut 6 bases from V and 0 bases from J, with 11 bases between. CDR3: CASRRQKLNTEAFF. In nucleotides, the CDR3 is TGTGCCAGCAGACGACAGAAGCTGAACACTGAAGCTTTCTTT.

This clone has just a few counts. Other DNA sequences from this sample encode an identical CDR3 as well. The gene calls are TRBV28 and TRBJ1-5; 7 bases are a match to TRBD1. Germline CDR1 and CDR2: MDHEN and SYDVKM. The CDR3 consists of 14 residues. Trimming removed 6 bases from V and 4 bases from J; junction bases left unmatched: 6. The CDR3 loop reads CASSLQGGNQPQHF. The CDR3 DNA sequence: TGTGCCAGCAGCCTCCAGGGGGGGAATCAGCCCCAGCATTTT.

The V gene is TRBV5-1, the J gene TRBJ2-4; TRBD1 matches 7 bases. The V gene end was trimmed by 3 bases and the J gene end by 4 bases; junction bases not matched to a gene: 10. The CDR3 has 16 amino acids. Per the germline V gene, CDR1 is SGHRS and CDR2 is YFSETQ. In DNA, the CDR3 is TGCGCCAGCAGCTGGGGGACAGTTCCTGGGAAAAACATTCAGTACTTC. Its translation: CASSWGTVPGKNIQYF.

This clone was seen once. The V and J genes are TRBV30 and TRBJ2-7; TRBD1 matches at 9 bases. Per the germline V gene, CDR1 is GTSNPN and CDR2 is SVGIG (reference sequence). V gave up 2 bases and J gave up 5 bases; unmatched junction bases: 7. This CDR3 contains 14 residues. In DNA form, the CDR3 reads TGTGCCTGGAGTCCCGGGACAGGGTTTCACGAGCAGTACTTC. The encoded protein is CAWSPGTGFHEQYF.

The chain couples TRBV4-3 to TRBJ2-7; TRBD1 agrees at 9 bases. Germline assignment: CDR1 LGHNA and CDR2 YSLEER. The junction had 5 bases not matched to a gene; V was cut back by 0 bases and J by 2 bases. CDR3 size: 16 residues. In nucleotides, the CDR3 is TGCGCCAGCAGCCAAGAATCAGGGGACAGGGCCTACGAGCAGTACTTC. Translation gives CASSQESGDRAYEQYF.

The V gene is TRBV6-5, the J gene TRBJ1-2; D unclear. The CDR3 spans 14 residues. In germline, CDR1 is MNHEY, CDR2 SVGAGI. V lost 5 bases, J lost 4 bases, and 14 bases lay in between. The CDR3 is CASSIGRFTYGYTF. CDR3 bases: TGTGCCAGCAGTATCGGCCGCTTCACCTATGGCTACACCTTC.

Here the CDR3 DNA reads TGCGCCAGCAGCCCACAAAGGGCCCCCAATGAGCAGTTCTTC. Residues: CASSPQRAPNEQFF. The chain has TRBV5-1 and TRBJ2-1, with unresolved D. This CDR3 has 14 residues. Trimming removed 4 bases at V and 6 bases at J, with 14 bases between. In germline, CDR1 is SGHRS, CDR2 YFSETQ. Full variable domain (remainder filled in from reference TRBV5-1 and TRBJ2-1): KAGVTQTPRYLIKTRGQQVTLSCSPISGHRSVSWYQQTPGQGLQFLFEYFSETQRNKGNFPGRFSGRQFSNSRSEMNVSTLELGDSALYLCASSPQRAPNEQFFGPGTRLTVL.

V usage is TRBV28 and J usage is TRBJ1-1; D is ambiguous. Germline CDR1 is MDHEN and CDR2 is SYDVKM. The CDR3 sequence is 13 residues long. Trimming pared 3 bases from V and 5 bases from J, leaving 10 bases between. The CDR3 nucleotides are TGTGCCAGCAGTTTTACGTCGGTTACTGAAGCTTTCTTT. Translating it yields CASSFTSVTEAFF.

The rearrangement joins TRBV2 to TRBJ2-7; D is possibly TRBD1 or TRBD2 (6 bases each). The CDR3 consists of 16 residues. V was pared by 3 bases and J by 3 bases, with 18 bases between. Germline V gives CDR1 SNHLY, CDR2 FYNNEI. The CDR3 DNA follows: TGTGCCAGCAGTGATGTTGGTAGGGGGGCTGGCTACGAGCAGTACTTC. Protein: CASSDVGRGAGYEQYF. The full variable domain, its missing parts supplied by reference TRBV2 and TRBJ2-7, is EPEVTQTPSHQVTQMGQEVILRCVPISNHLYFYWYRQILGQKVEFLVSFYNNEISEKSEIFDDQFSVERPDGSNFTLKIRSTKLEDSAMYFCASSDVGRGAGYEQYFGPGTRLTVT.

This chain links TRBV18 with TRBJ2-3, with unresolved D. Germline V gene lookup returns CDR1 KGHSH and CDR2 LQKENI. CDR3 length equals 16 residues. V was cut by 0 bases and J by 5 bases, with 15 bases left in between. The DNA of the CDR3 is TGTGCCAGCTCACCACCGTCTGGCTATCCGGGAGATACGCAGTATTTT. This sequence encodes CASSPPSGYPGDTQYF.

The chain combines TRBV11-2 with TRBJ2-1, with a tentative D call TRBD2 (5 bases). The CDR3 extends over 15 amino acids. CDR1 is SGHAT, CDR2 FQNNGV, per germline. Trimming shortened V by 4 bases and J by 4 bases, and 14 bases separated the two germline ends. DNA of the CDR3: TGTGCCAGCAGCTCCCCGATCGGACTTTACAATGAGCAGTTCTTC. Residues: CASSSPIGLYNEQFF.

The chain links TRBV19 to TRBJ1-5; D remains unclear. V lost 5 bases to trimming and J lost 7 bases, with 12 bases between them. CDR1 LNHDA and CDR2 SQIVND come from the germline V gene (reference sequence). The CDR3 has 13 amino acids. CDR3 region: CASSSRRKQPQHF. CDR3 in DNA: TGTGCCAGTAGTTCGCGGCGAAAACAGCCCCAGCATTTT.